Listed below are T cell receptor beta chains from one sample, sequenced in a study of cytomegalovirus exposure and HLA in healthy donors. The table came from immunoSEQ multiplex PCR; TCRdb's copy has only in-frame clones and leaves some out. Here the sample spans 150,000 to 200,000 clones, about 76% being singletons. The sample was PBMCs. The receptor source for this set is a woman in her forties or fifties in good health and CMV-seronegative. Each CDR3 is given with its conserved first and last residue.

j_call v_call cdr3_aa
TRBJ2-5 TRBV5-1 CASSSLSASRGETQYF
TRBJ2-1 TRBV7-8 CASSLLAVSYNEQFF
TRBJ1-2 TRBV7-9 CASSSGQLYGYTF
TRBJ1-2 TRBV6-5 CASSYDGPGQGQTF
TRBJ2-1 TRBV5-1 CASSSGQGYNEQFF
TRBJ1-2 TRBV6-5 CASSYTRTGRTDGYTF
TRBJ1-2 TRBV5-1 CASSSGQGVYGYTF
TRBJ1-5 TRBV28 CASKGGGNSNQPQHF
TRBJ2-5 TRBV28 CASSLSARGGRETQYF
TRBJ2-3 TRBV5-8 CASSWAGDPDTQYF
TRBJ1-2 TRBV11-2 CASSRDRGVGGYTF
TRBJ2-7 TRBV4-3 CASSQVGAAGLHEQYF
TRBJ2-3 TRBV7-9 CSSSSQGVSTDTQYF
TRBJ1-5 TRBV27 CASSSLGGNQPQHF
TRBJ1-1 TRBV6-6 CASSYGQGAVEAFF
TRBJ2-3 TRBV13 CASSLRGGGGASTDTQYF
TRBJ1-1 TRBV7-3 CASSLARGATEAFF
TRBJ1-4 TRBV4-1 CASSQDTGGPIRTNEKLFF
TRBJ2-7 TRBV5-6 CASSLPGGGEYEQYF
TRBJ1-1 TRBV11-3 CASSLQGYTEAFF
TRBJ1-2 TRBV4-3 CASSQEPGQGANGYTF
TRBJ1-2 TRBV5-1 CASSLAGGRLDGYTF
TRBJ2-5 TRBV9 CASSVAGGLQETQYF
TRBJ2-7 TRBV20-1 CSARGDFEQYF
TRBJ2-2 TRBV4-2 CASSQIPQRGVTGELFF
TRBJ1-4 TRBV28 CASSLQTGGRGEKLFF
TRBJ1-1 TRBV9 CASSVGPGANTEAFF
TRBJ1-1 TRBV7-9 CASSLGGRNTEAFF